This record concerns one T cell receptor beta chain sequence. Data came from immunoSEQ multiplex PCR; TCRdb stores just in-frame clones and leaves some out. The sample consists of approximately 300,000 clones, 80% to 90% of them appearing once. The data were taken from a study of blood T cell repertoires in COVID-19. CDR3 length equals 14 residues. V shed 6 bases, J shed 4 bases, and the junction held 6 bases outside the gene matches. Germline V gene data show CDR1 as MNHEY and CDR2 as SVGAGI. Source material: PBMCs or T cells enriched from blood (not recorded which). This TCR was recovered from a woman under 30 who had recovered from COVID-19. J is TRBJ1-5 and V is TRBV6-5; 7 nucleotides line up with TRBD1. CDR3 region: CASSADRANQPQHF. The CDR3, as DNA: TGTGCCAGCAGCGCCGACAGGGCAAATCAGCCCCAGCATTTT.